The subject of this entry is one T cell receptor beta chain. Its antigen is not identified. The sample originates from a study of cytomegalovirus exposure and HLA in healthy donors. Across the study: From HLA-typed donors, an early data release held tens of millions of unique TCRs.

General study findings and limits: When analyzed later, the rates of TCR association showed variation by HLA locus, with DRB1 the most and HLA-C the fewest.

The CDR3 is made up of 11 amino acids. Per the germline V gene, CDR1 is DFQATT and CDR2 is SNEGSKA (reference sequence). The V end lost 8 bases, the J end lost 1 base, and 8 bases lay between the germline ends. The PCR used 60 Vbeta and 13 Jbeta primers. The assay was immunoSEQ multiplex PCR, and TCRdb's table has in-frame clones only and misses some. The sample has around 150,000 clones, about 65% seen once; the top ten hold 2.5% to 3%. The chain couples TRBV20-1 to TRBJ2-5; D possibly corresponds to TRBD1 (6 bases). This receptor was taken from a woman aged 30 to 39 in good health and CMV-seronegative. The specimen sequenced was PBMCs. CDR3 DNA sequence: TGCAGTCAGGGGATCCAAGAGACCCAGTACTTC. This encodes CSQGIQETQYF.